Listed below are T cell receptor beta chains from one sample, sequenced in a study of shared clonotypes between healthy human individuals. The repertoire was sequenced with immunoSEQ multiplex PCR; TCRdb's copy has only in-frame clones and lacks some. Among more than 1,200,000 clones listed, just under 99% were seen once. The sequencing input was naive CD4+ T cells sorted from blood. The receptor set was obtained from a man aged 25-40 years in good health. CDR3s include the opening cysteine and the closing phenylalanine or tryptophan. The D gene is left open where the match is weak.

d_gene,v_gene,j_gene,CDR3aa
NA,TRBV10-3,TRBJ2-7,CAITASPIGVPPYEQYF
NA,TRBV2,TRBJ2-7,CASSGESEQYF
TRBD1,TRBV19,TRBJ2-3,CASSIRRGSDTQYF
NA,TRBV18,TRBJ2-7,CASSSTDQTPYEQYF
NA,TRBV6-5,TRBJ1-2,CASSFEPPGYGYTF
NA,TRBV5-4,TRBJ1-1,CASTEVRGGRAEAFF
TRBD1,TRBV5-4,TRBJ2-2,CASSARTGGGTGELFF
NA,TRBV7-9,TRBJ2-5,CASSLPDRQETQYF
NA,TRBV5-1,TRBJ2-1,CASSLVSTDNEQFF
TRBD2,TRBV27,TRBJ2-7,CASSLGASGRAGTYEQYF
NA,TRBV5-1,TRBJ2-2,CASSYGGTGELFF
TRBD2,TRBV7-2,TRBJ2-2,CASSLFIAGISSVAGELFF
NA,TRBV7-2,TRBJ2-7,CASSLTPTANYEQYF
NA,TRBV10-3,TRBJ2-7,CAISGGVKTDEYAHEQYF
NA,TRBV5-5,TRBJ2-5,CASSFLGGSLGTQYF
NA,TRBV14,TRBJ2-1,CASSQVSVYNEQFF
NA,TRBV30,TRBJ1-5,CAWSVLWDQPQHF
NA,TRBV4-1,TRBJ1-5,CASSRGVNQPQHF
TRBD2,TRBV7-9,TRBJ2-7,CASSRLAGGYEQYF
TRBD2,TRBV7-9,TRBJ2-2,CASSTIAGAAGELFF
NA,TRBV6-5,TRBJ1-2,CASSYSISGISGYTF
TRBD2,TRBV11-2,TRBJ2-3,CASSPRLAGVSPDTQYF
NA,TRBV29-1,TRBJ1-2,CSVTQNAYGYTF
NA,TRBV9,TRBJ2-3,CASSVVVTNTDTQYF
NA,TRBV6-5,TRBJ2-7,CARGAASYEQYF
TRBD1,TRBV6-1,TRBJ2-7,CASILTGGDEQYF
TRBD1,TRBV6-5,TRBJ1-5,CASSRDRVPQPQHF